This record looks at one TCR beta chain sequence and its context. Documented time point: sample taken at primary tumor resection. Whole RNA, isolated from tumor, nontumor lung or frozen PBMC, was sequenced without prior sorting. Samples were donated by 72 untreated early-stage non-small cell lung cancer patients. The presence of a unique molecular identifier marked each TCR cDNA molecule. MiXCR, applied by TCRdb to the 5' RACE reads, yields one record per CDR3 protein. Of approximately 14,000 distinct CDR3 sequences in the sample, 10% to 14% are singletons; the top ten hold approximately 30%. These data originate in a study of spatial heterogeneity in lung cancer. The CDR3 is made up of 14 amino acids. Trimming took 6 bases from V and 4 from J, leaving 15 bases between them. Germline CDR1 reads MNHEY; CDR2 reads SVGAGI.

The chain recombines TRBV6-5 with TRBJ1-1; D remains ambiguous. The receptor was isolated from a female donor with early-stage non-small cell lung cancer. The sequenced sample was PBMCs, obtained at surgery. The CDR3 nucleotides are TGTGCCAGCAGCCCCGGACCACAAGCCACTGAAGCTTTCTTT. This translates into CASSPGPQATEAFF.